This T cell receptor beta chain was sequenced for a study of Ad26.COV2.S vaccination and SARS-CoV-2 variants. The protocol was immunoSEQ multiplex PCR, while the TCRdb copy is restricted to in-frame clones and leaves out a portion. The sample includes roughly 300,000 clones, roughly 89% of them seen just once. Points on this clone: As yet, its antigen is unknown.

Study-wide points: Responses of spike-specific T cells (both CD8+ and CD4+) reportedly showed substantial breadth after vaccination. Total T cell responses were possibly underestimated by TCR breadth and depth analyses.

V dropped 4 bases and J dropped 8 bases, with 12 bases sitting between them. The CDR3 runs to 14 residues. The germline V gene encodes CDR1 LGHDT and CDR2 YNNKEL (reference sequence). Indicated treatment: some 20 received Ad26.COV2.S at low or high dose, single or two shots; about 5 received placebo; per-sample allocation not given. Day 63 following the first vaccine or placebo injection was when the samples were taken. V gene TRBV3-1 (or the pseudogene TRBV3-2) combines with J gene TRBJ1-6; weak D call: TRBD1 (5 bases). The specimen was peripheral blood, collected in a trial of Ad26.COV2.S vaccine versus placebo. The source of this sequence is a person aged 18-65 years who received the Ad26.COV2.S COVID-19 vaccine or a placebo. CDR3 nucleotide sequence: TGTGCCAGCAGCCGGGGGGGGGAAGATTCACCCCTCCACTTT. This codes for CASSRGGEDSPLHF.